This T cell receptor beta chain was identified during a study of blood T cell repertoires in COVID-19. Across the whole study: COVID-19 samples, acute and convalescent, were from the United States, Italy and Spain.

Germline-derived CDR1 and CDR2 are SGHTA and FQGTGA. The CDR3 extends over 20 amino acids. The junction had 18 bases not matched to a gene; V was cut back by 6 bases and J by 0 bases. This clone was seen just once. Participants were aged 18 to 89 years, lived in roughly 25 US areas, and enrolled virtually. Participants' reported clinical history set cohort assignment. Study processing details: Estimates of nucleated cell counts were drawn from the amplification of reference gene primers. Sequenced by immunoSEQ multiplex PCR; TCRdb stores in-frame clones only, minus some. The V and J calls and the clone size are those of that table, but D and trimming were determined from the DNA. Altogether about 200,000 clones are present, under 90% being singletons, with the ten largest covering 4%.

The TCR comes from a young woman with acute COVID-19. The sequenced sample was PBMCs or T cells enriched from blood (not recorded which). J is TRBJ1-4 and V is TRBV7-3, with 8 bases identical to TRBD1. The CDR3 protein is CASRLQGVSYGGATNEKLFF. The CDR3 region has the DNA TGTGCCAGCAGGTTACAGGGGGTGAGCTATGGTGGTGCAACTAATGAAAAACTGTTTTTT.